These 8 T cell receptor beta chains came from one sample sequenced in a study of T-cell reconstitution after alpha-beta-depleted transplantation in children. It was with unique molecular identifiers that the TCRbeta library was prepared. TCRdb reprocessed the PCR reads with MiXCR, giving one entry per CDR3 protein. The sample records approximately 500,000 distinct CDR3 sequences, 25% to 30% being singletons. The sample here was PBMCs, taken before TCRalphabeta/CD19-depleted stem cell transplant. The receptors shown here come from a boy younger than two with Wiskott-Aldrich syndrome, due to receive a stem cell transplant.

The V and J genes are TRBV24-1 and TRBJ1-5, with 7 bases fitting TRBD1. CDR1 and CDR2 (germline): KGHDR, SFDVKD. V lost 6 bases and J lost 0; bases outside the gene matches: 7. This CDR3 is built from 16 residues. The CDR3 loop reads CATSIRDSYSNQPQHF. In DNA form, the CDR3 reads TGTGCCACCAGTATCCGGGACAGCTATAGCAATCAGCCCCAGCATTTT.

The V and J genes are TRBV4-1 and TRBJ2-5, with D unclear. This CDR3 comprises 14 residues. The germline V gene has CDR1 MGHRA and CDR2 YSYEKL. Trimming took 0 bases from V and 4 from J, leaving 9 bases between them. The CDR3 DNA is TGCGCCAGCAGCCAAGATCCCTTGATAGAGACCCAGTACTTC. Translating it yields CASSQDPLIETQYF.

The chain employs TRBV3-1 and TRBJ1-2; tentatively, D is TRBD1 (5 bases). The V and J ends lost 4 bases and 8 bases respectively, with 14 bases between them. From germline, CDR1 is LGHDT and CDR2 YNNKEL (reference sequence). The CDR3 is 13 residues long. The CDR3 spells CASSPGHGRGYTF. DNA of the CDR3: TGTGCCAGCAGCCCAGGGCATGGGCGAGGCTACACCTTC.

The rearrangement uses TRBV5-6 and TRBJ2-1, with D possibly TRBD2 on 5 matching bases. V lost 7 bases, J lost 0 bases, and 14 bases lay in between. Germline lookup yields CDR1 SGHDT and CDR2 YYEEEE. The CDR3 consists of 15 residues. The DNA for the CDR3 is TGTGCCAGCCCGCCGCGGGCCAGCTCCTACAATGAGCAGTTCTTC. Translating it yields CASPPRASSYNEQFF.

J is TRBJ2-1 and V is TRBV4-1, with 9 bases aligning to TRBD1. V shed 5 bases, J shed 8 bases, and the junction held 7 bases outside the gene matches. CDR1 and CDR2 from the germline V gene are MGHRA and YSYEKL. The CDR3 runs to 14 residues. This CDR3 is CASSSKDRGDEQFF. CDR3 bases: TGCGCCAGCAGCTCCAAGGACAGGGGCGATGAGCAGTTCTTC.

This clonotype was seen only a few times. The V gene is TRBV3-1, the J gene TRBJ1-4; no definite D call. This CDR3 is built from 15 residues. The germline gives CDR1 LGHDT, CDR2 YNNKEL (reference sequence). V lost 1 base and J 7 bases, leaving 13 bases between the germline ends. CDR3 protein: CASSQVGKASEKLFF. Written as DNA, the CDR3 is TGTGCCAGCAGCCAAGTGGGGAAGGCGAGTGAAAAACTGTTTTTT.

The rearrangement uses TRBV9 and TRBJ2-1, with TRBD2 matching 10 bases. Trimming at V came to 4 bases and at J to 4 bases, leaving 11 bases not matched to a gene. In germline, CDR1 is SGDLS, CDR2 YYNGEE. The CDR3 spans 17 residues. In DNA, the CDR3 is TGTGCCAGCAGCCAAGGACTCCCGGGACTAGCGTACAATGAGCAGTTCTTC. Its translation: CASSQGLPGLAYNEQFF.

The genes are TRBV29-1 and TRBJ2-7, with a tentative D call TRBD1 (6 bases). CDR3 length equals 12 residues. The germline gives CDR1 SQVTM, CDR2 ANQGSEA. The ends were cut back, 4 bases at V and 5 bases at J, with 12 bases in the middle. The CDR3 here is CSVVRGSHEQYF. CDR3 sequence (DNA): TGCAGCGTTGTCAGGGGTTCCCACGAGCAGTACTTC.